This T cell receptor (beta chain) was identified during a study of T cell responses to AZD1222 COVID-19 vaccine. Study-wide results and limits: Seropositive status at baseline applied to only a handful of AZD1222 recipients. There were repertoire samples only from the period after the peak T cell response.

Here immunoSEQ multiplex PCR was the method, and the copy in TCRdb shows in-frame clones only, minus some. The table lists approximately 150,000 clones, about 91% of them singletons. For this clone: What it binds is unknown.

This material consisted of peripheral blood, taken 28 days after the second AZD1222 dose. This sequence originates from an adult who received the AZD1222 COVID-19 vaccine.

As DNA, the CDR3 is TGCGCCAGCAGCCAAGATCTTGCGACCCAAGAGACCCAGTACTTC. Translating gives CASSQDLATQETQYF. V is TRBV4-1 and J is TRBJ2-5; no reliable D call. In germline, CDR1 is MGHRA, CDR2 YSYEKL. V was pared by 0 bases and J by 1 base, with 9 bases between. The CDR3 extends over 15 amino acids.